This T cell receptor (beta chain) stems from a study of blood T cell repertoires in COVID-19 (dated by TCRdb to 2018 to 2021). Concerning the study at large: Collaborator samples came from the United States, Italy and Spain and covered acute and convalescent phases of COVID-19. Subjects who had been exposed to COVID-19, were actively infected with it, or had recovered from it provided the deeply sampled blood TCRbeta repertoires that made up the dataset. A freely available public database, intended as a resource for researchers studying the immune response to SARS-CoV-2, is where the repertoires were released. The samples were drawn from the first 160 participants of the ongoing ImmuneRACE study and from 1,254 subjects provided by 6 global collaborators. The sample metadata nearly always contained a de-identified subject ID, COVID-19 status, age in years and sex. The prospective study material was composed of cDNA or gDNA derived from T cells, B-cell-depleted T cells, or PBMCs. HLA class I and class II types, where available, came from metadata supplied by the sample provider rather than from assay-based typing.

Regarding this clone: The target of this receptor is not known. Per-base qualities were not stored, and no clone one base away is much larger.

The germline V gene (reference sequence) specifies GTSNPN as CDR1 and SVGIG as CDR2. CDR3 length: 14 amino acids, cysteine to phenylalanine. The kept DNA is CDR3 alone, 42 bases in frame from the first base. The junction carries 15 bases between V and J, which are trimmed by 3 bases and 6 bases respectively. The collaborating institutions used their own protocols to collect whole blood in K2EDTA tubes. For TCRbeta analysis, collaborators shipped samples in one of three forms: frozen whole blood, isolated PBMCs, or DNA extracted from either of those sample types. TCRbeta CDR3 regions were amplified from genomic DNA by means of the immunoSEQ Assay, a bias-controlled multiplex PCR. On the authors' methods: The number of nucleated cells in each sample was estimated by amplification of reference gene primers within the assay. To quantify the absolute abundance of each unique TCRbeta CDR3 rearrangement, sequence reads were collapsed and filtered. Productive Simpson clonality was computed per sample as the square root of Simpson's diversity index over productive rearrangements. The table comes from immuneACCESS by way of TCRdb, which keeps in-frame sequences with V and J called. Part of the clones is missing from these tables; in studies checked, under half for an unresolved V gene and the rest for unknown reasons. V and J calls and clone size are those listed in that table; D and trimming were worked out from the DNA. Present in this sample are roughly 73,000 clones, about nine tenths of which were seen just once. The ten most abundant clones make up 25% to 35% of the sample.

What the research found in general, with its limitations: Clinical and demographic metadata were provided uncurated, with the amount varying by source and participant.

Sequencing was performed on peripheral blood. This sequence uses TRBV30 and TRBJ1-3; the D gene is possibly TRBD1, with 5 bases matching. The clonotype originates from a woman of 80 years or more with active or convalescent COVID-19. In nucleotides, the sequence is TGTGCCTGGAGAGAGGCAGGGCTTACAAACACCATATATTTT. Translated, it gives CAWREAGLTNTIYF.